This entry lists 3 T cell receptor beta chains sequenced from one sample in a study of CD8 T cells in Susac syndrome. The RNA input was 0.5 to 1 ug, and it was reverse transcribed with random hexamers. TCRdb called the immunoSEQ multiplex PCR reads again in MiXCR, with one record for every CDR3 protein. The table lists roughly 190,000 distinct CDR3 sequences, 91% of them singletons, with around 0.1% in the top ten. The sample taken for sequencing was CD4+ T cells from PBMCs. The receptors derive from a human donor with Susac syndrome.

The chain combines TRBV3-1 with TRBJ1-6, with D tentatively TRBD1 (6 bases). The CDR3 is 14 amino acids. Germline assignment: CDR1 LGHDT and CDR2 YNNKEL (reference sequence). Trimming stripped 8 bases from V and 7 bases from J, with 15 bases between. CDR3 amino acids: CASSPGHQNSPLHF. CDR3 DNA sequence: TGTGCCAGCTCCCCGGGACACCAGAATTCACCCCTCCACTTT. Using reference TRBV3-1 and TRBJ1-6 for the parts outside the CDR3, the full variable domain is DTAVSQTPKYLVTQMGNDKSIKCEQNLGHDTMYWYKQDSKKFLKIMFSYNNKELIINETVPNRFSPKSPDKAHLNLHINSLELGDSAVYFCASSPGHQNSPLHFGNGTRLTVT.

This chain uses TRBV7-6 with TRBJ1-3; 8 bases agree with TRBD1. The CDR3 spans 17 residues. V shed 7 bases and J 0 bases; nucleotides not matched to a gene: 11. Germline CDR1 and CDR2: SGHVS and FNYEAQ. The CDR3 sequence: CASTRSGTGFSGNTIYF. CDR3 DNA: TGTGCCAGCACCCGCTCAGGGACAGGCTTCTCTGGAAACACCATATATTTT.

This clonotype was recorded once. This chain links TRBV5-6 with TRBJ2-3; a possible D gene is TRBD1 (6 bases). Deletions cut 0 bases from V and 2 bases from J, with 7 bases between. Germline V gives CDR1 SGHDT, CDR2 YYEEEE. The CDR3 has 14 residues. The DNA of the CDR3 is TGTGCCAGCAGCTTGGACAGGGACACAGATACGCAGTATTTT. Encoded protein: CASSLDRDTDTQYF.